The sequence of this T cell receptor beta chain was determined in a study of blood T cell repertoires in COVID-19. Study background: The origin of the acute and convalescent COVID-19 samples was the United States, Italy and Spain. T cells, B-cell-depleted T cells, or PBMCs provided the cDNA or gDNA that served as material.

Original data processing: Quantification of nucleated cells was approximated via reference gene primer amplification. Libraries were prepared by immunoSEQ multiplex PCR; TCRdb keeps only in-frame clonotypes and omits some of them. V and J calls plus clone size are reproduced from that table; the DNA served to infer D and trimming. In the table there are about 99,000 clones, roughly 82% of which are singletons. V dropped 3 bases and J dropped 5 bases, with 14 bases sitting between them. Per germline, CDR1 KGHSH and CDR2 LQKENI. This CDR3 has 15 residues. This TCR was sampled from a man aged 60 to 69 with acute or convalescent COVID-19. The sequenced sample was peripheral blood. The V gene is TRBV18, the J gene TRBJ2-1; D is undetermined. The CDR3 sequence: CASSPKSPPDNEQFF. The CDR3 DNA is TGTGCCAGCTCACCGAAGTCGCCCCCGGACAATGAGCAGTTCTTC.